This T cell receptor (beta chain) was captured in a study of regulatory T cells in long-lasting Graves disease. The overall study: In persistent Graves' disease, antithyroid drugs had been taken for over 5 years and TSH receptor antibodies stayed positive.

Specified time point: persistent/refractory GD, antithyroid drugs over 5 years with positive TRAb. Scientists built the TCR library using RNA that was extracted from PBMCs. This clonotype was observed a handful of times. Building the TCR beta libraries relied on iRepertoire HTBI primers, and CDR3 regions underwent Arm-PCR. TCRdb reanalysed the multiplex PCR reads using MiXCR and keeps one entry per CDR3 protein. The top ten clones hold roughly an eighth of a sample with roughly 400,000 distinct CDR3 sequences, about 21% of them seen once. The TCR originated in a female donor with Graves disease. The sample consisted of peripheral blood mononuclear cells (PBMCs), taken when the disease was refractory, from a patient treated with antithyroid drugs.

CDR3 in DNA: TGTGCCAGCAGCCCGGGACTAGCGGGAGTCCCATACGAGCAGTACTTC. As protein: CASSPGLAGVPYEQYF. J is TRBJ2-7 and V is TRBV5-4; 14 nucleotides agree with TRBD2. V lost 4 bases and J lost 4; bases outside the gene matches: 7. CDR3 size: 16 residues. Germline CDR1 reads SGHNT; CDR2 reads YYREEE (reference sequence).